A selection of T cell receptor beta chains follows, all from one sample in a study of blood T cell repertoires in COVID-19. The data were produced by immunoSEQ multiplex PCR, yet TCRdb's version contains in-frame clones alone and is incomplete. This table has about 100,000 clones, just under 95% appearing once. The specimen sequenced was peripheral blood. The source of these receptors is a man between 70 and 80 years old with acute or convalescent COVID-19. CDR3s include the opening cysteine and the closing phenylalanine or tryptophan. D genes are given only for firm matches. Only some rows state a clone size, as once, few, many or a class for expanded clones.

TRBJ2-6,.,once,TRBV7-2,TGTGCCAGCAGCTTTGGGCAGAGCTCTGGGGCCAACGTCCTGACTTTC,CASSFGQSSGANVLTF
TRBJ1-2,.,.,TRBV12-5,TGTGCTAGTGGTTTGCTTCCCCTCTTTTATGGCTACACCTTC,CASGLLPLFYGYTF
TRBJ1-5,.,once,TRBV6-2/TRBV6-3,TGTGCCAGCAGTCAAATCGGCAGGGAAAAACAGCCCCAGCATTTT,CASSQIGREKQPQHF
TRBJ2-2,.,.,TRBV6-5,TGTGCCAGCAGGGCGGGCAGGCACACCGGGGAGCTGTTTTTT,CASRAGRHTGELFF
TRBJ2-7,.,.,TRBV12-3/TRBV12-4,TGTGCCAGCAGTTTTACGCAGCGTGGTGAGCAGTACTTC,CASSFTQRGEQYF
TRBJ2-7,TRBD1,.,TRBV7-2,TGTGCCAGCAGCCGGACAGGCGTTAAGTACGAGCAGTACTTC,CASSRTGVKYEQYF
TRBJ1-1,TRBD1,few,TRBV18,TGTGCCAGCTCACAAACCCTATGGGACAGGGGGAACACTGAAGCTTTCTTT,CASSQTLWDRGNTEAFF
TRBJ1-5,TRBD1,.,TRBV6-2/TRBV6-3,TGTGCCAGCAGTACCCCGACAGGGTTCTATCAGCCCCAGCATTTT,CASSTPTGFYQPQHF
TRBJ1-4,TRBD1,.,TRBV6-6,TGTGCCAGCAGTCAGACAGGGAATGAAAAACTGTTTTTT,CASSQTGNEKLFF
TRBJ2-7,.,.,TRBV28,TGTGCCAGCAGTACAGGGAGCTCCTACGAGCAGTACTTC,CASSTGSSYEQYF
TRBJ2-7,.,.,TRBV15,TGTGCCACCAGCAGAGGGAGGGGGCTCGGGTACGAGCAGTACTTC,CATSRGRGLGYEQYF
TRBJ1-4,.,.,TRBV11-2,TGTGCCAGCAGCGTTGGTTGGAGTATGAATGAAAAACTGTTTTTT,CASSVGWSMNEKLFF
TRBJ1-5,.,.,TRBV15,TGTGCCACCAGCAGAGCAGGGAGCAATCAGCCCCAGCATTTT,CATSRAGSNQPQHF
TRBJ2-1,.,once,TRBV9,TGTGCCAGCAGCATAGCGGCTAGCTCCTACAATGAGCAGTTCTTC,CASSIAASSYNEQFF
TRBJ2-5,TRBD2,.,TRBV30,TGTGCCTGGAGTGAAGCGGGGGGGGCCCCCCAGTACTTC,CAWSEAGGAPQYF
TRBJ1-2,.,.,TRBV5-1,TGCGCCAGCAGCTTGGCAGGGCAGGGTCACACTAACTATGGCTACACCTTC,CASSLAGQGHTNYGYTF
TRBJ2-7,.,.,TRBV5-4,TGTGCCAGCAGCTTGGTGGGCCGACTAGGGGTCAACGAGCAGTACTTC,CASSLVGRLGVNEQYF
TRBJ1-3,.,.,TRBV7-2,TGTGCCAGCAGCTTAGCAGGGGCGACTGGAAACACCATATATTTT,CASSLAGATGNTIYF
TRBJ2-7,.,.,TRBV7-2,TGTGCCAGCAGCTTAAAGGCCGGAGGAAGGCACTACGAGCAGTACTTC,CASSLKAGGRHYEQYF
TRBJ2-1,.,.,TRBV29-1,TGCAGCGCGGACTATCAAAATGAGCAGTTCTTC,CSADYQNEQFF
TRBJ1-1,.,.,TRBV6-5,TGTGCCAGCTATCGGGGGGCGGCTACTGAAGCTTTCTTT,CASYRGAATEAFF
TRBJ1-4,TRBD1,.,TRBV7-9,TGTGCCAGCAGCTTAAATATGCCCGCCGGGACAGAAAAGGAAAAACTGTTTTTT,CASSLNMPAGTEKEKLFF
TRBJ2-3,.,.,TRBV5-1,TGCGCCAGCAGCTTCAGGGATACGCAGTATTTT,CASSFRDTQYF
TRBJ1-5,.,.,TRBV11-2,TGTGCCAGCAGCTTAGATTTTGAGGGACAGCCCCAGCATTTT,CASSLDFEGQPQHF
TRBJ2-1,.,.,TRBV7-3,TGTGCCAGCAGCTTAATGGGGGGAGCCTACAATGAGCAGTTCTTC,CASSLMGGAYNEQFF
TRBJ2-7,TRBD2,.,TRBV3-1/TRBV3-2,TGTGCCAGCAGCCCCCGCGGGACTACGGGGCAGTACTTC,CASSPRGTTGQYF